These 17 T cell receptor beta chains were all obtained from the same sample, sequenced in a study of T-cell reconstitution after alpha-beta-depleted transplantation in children. TCRbeta library construction was performed incorporating unique molecular identifiers. TCRdb reanalysed the PCR reads using MiXCR and keeps one entry per CDR3 protein. The sample shows 600,000 to 700,000 distinct CDR3 sequences, about 12% of them seen only once. The material was PBMCs, obtained before TCRalphabeta/CD19-depleted stem cell transplant. The receptor set was obtained from a girl aged 2 to 9 with congenital amegakaryocytic thrombocytopenia, due to receive a stem cell transplant.

The V call is TRBV5-1, the J call TRBJ2-1; 7 bases match TRBD1. There are 14 residues in the CDR3. CDR1 SGHRS and CDR2 YFSETQ come from the germline V gene. The V gene end was trimmed by 0 bases and the J gene end by 9 bases; junction bases not matched to a gene: 6. CDR3 coding DNA: TGCGCCAGCAGCTTGGGGAGCACAGGGGTTGAGCAGTTCTTC. Translated, it gives CASSLGSTGVEQFF. The whole variable domain, remainder taken from reference TRBV5-1 and TRBJ2-1, is KAGVTQTPRYLIKTRGQQVTLSCSPISGHRSVSWYQQTPGQGLQFLFEYFSETQRNKGNFPGRFSGRQFSNSRSEMNVSTLELGDSALYLCASSLGSTGVEQFFGPGTRLTVL.

The sample holds many counts of this clonotype. The V call is TRBV20-1, the J call TRBJ2-1; D might be TRBD1 (6 bases). V lost 0 bases and J 8 bases, leaving 20 bases between the germline ends. CDR3 length equals 16 residues. CDR1 DFQATT and CDR2 SNEGSKA come from the germline V gene (reference sequence). The CDR3 spells CSARDGGRSIEDEQFF. CDR3 DNA sequence: TGCAGTGCTAGAGATGGGGGCCGGTCGATTGAAGATGAGCAGTTCTTC.

V and J are TRBV3-1 and TRBJ2-7, with a weak D call TRBD1 (6 bases). This CDR3 has 16 residues. V was shortened by 1 base and J by 1 base, with 14 bases between the two germline ends. CDR1 and CDR2 (germline): LGHDT, YNNKEL (reference sequence). The CDR3 nucleotides read TGTGCCAGCAGCCAAGCAAGAAGACAGGAATCCTACGAGCAGTACTTC. Its translation: CASSQARRQESYEQYF.

This clonotype was counted ten times or more. The genes are TRBV6-1 and TRBJ2-1; 12 bases agree with TRBD2. This CDR3 is built from 18 residues. In germline, CDR1 is MNHNS, CDR2 SASEGT. V shed 4 bases, J shed 5 bases, and the junction held 12 bases outside the gene matches. CDR3 DNA sequence: TGTGCCAGCAGTGCCTGGGTTCTAGCGGGAGGGAAAGACAATGAGCAGTTCTTC. It specifies CASSAWVLAGGKDNEQFF.

Comment on this clonotype: A much more abundant neighbour one base away suggests this may be a read error. This CDR3 reads CSSSLNSGLGYEQYF. The CDR3 DNA is TGCTCCAGCAGCTTGAACTCGGGACTCGGGTACGAGCAGTACTTC. The genes are TRBV5-1 and TRBJ2-7, with D possibly being TRBD2 (6 bases). The germline V gene encodes CDR1 SGHRS and CDR2 YFSETQ. The length of the CDR3 is 15 residues. The full variable domain, its missing parts supplied by reference TRBV5-1 and TRBJ2-7, is KAGVTQTPRYLIKTRGQQVTLSCSPISGHRSVSWYQQTPGQGLQFLFEYFSETQRNKGNFPGRFSGRQFSNSRSEMNVSTLELGDSALYLCSSSLNSGLGYEQYFGPGTRLTVT.

This clonotype was detected only a few times. The V and J genes are TRBV20-1 and TRBJ2-2, with 8 bases matching TRBD1. Germline lookup yields CDR1 DFQATT and CDR2 SNEGSKA (reference sequence). The CDR3 is 16 amino acids. The ends lost 0 bases at V and 7 bases at J; junction bases unmatched: 10. The CDR3 protein is CSARDRTGFNDGELFF. The CDR3 DNA reads TGCAGTGCTAGAGATAGGACAGGGTTTAATGACGGGGAGCTGTTTTTT.

At least ten counts were recorded for this clonotype. V and J are TRBV20-1 and TRBJ2-3; no reliable D call. The CDR3 extends over 15 amino acids. The V end lost 3 bases, the J end lost 5 bases, and 18 bases lay between the germline ends. Germline V gene data show CDR1 as DFQATT and CDR2 as SNEGSKA (reference sequence). The CDR3 DNA sequence: TGCAGTGCTAGGCTGGATCTGGGTTGGTTAGATACGCAGTATTTT. It is translated as CSARLDLGWLDTQYF.

This clonotype has a handful of counts. J is TRBJ2-4 and V is TRBV20-1; D is undetermined. The CDR3 has 16 residues. Germline CDR1 and CDR2: DFQATT and SNEGSKA (reference sequence). Trimming pared 0 bases from V and 0 bases from J, leaving 12 bases between. The CDR3 region is CSAREGMRRAKNIQYF. CDR3 coding DNA: TGCAGTGCTAGAGAAGGTATGCGGCGAGCCAAAAACATTCAGTACTTC.

This clonotype was picked up a small number of times. V is TRBV12-3 or TRBV12-4 and J is TRBJ2-7, with a weak D call TRBD1 (6 bases). Trimming removed 8 bases from V and 2 bases from J, with 16 bases in between. This CDR3 spans 14 amino acids. The CDR3 nucleotides read TGTGCCAGCGCTACAGGGACGGTCCCCTACGAGCAGTACTTC. Its protein is CASATGTVPYEQYF.

A few counts support this clonotype. This chain uses TRBV7-3 with TRBJ2-5, with D unclear. Between the trimmed V and J ends, which lost 1 base and 5 bases, there was a span of 8 bases. Per germline, CDR1 SGHTA and CDR2 FQGTGA. The CDR3 consists of 13 residues. The CDR3 DNA reads as TGTGCCAGCAGCTTAAATCCCCTCGAGACCCAGTACTTC. Its protein is CASSLNPLETQYF.

The sample holds many counts of this clonotype. The CDR3 DNA is TGTGCCAGCAGTTTTAGTTACACCGGGGAGCTGTTTTTT. It translates to CASSFSYTGELFF. The chain is built from TRBV12-3 or TRBV12-4 and TRBJ2-2, with D hard to call. V was trimmed by 3 bases and J by 3 bases, leaving 5 bases between them. The length of the CDR3 is 13 residues.

At least ten counts were recorded for this clonotype. The chain combines TRBV4-1 with TRBJ2-3; 7 bases are a match to TRBD1. V trimming: 4 bases; J trimming: 3 bases; junction bases outside the gene matches: 7. This CDR3 has 15 amino acids. Germline loops: CDR1 MGHRA, CDR2 YSYEKL. CDR3 in DNA: TGCGCCAGCAGCCCTCCAGGGGGTGAGACAGATACGCAGTATTTT. Translation: CASSPPGGETDTQYF.

This clonotype was observed at least ten times. The genes are TRBV20-1 and TRBJ2-7, with 9 bases lining up with TRBD1. The CDR3 contains 13 residues. CDR1 is DFQATT, CDR2 SNEGSKA, per germline (reference sequence). J lost 4 bases, V lost 3 bases, and 4 bases had no gene match. The CDR3 DNA reads as TGCAGTGCTAGCTACGGACAGGGGTACGAGCAGTACTTC. Translated, it gives CSASYGQGYEQYF.

This clonotype was seen at least ten times. This sequence joins TRBV7-9 and TRBJ2-1, with D possibly matching TRBD2 (6 bases). CDR1 is SEHNR, CDR2 FQNEAQ, per germline (reference sequence). With 3 bases removed from V and 7 bases from J, the gap between germline ends came to 10 bases. The CDR3 sequence is 13 residues long. The CDR3 sequence: CASSFNGGNEQFF. The CDR3 DNA sequence: TGTGCCAGCAGCTTTAACGGGGGAAATGAGCAGTTCTTC. The variable domain in full, completed from reference TRBV7-9 and TRBJ2-1, reads DTGVSQNPRHKITKRGQNVTFRCDPISEHNRLYWYRQTLGQGPEFLTYFQNEAQLEKSRLLSDRFSAERPKGSFSTLEIQRTEQGDSAMYLCASSFNGGNEQFFGPGTRLTVL.

This clonotype was found a few times. J is TRBJ2-6 and V is TRBV27; the D call may be TRBD1 or TRBD2 (5 bases each). CDR1 MNHEY and CDR2 SMNVEV come from the germline V gene (reference sequence). The CDR3 has 14 residues. With 3 bases removed from V and 9 bases from J, the gap between germline ends came to 12 bases. The CDR3: CASSLTGTGNVLTF. The CDR3 DNA sequence: TGTGCCAGCAGTTTGACGGGAACAGGCAACGTCCTGACTTTC.

The rearrangement uses TRBV28 and TRBJ1-1; D gene unclear. Germline loops: CDR1 MDHEN, CDR2 SYDVKM. The CDR3 has 11 residues. The V end lost 6 bases, the J end lost 11 bases, and 13 bases lay between the germline ends. The DNA of the CDR3 is TGTGCCAGCAGCTACACAACTAAGGCTTTCTTT. This encodes CASSYTTKAFF.

The chain links TRBV29-1 to TRBJ2-1, with TRBD1 as a possible D gene (6 bases). The CDR3 extends over 14 amino acids. Trimming shortened V by 4 bases and J by 10 bases, and 20 bases separated the two germline ends. Germline CDR1 is SQVTM and CDR2 is ANQGSEA. CDR3 loop: CSVAAGAYAGEQFF. The DNA of the CDR3 is TGCAGCGTTGCGGCAGGGGCATACGCCGGCGAGCAGTTCTTC.